This T cell receptor beta chain was sequenced during a study of cytomegalovirus exposure and HLA in healthy donors. Study background: Early released data comprised some 91 million unique TCRs from HLA-typed donors. The study's findings and limits: Within the data, a cluster of highly shared sequence variants was likely a sequencing artifact. Later analysis associated a missense DCLRE1C variant with TCR beta V- and J-gene trimming. In a later analysis, the majority of CMV-associated beta chains seemingly showed HLA restriction.

A single count supports this clone. Antigen unknown. Germline V gives CDR1 LNHDA, CDR2 SQIVND (reference sequence). J lost 2 bases, V lost 3 bases, and 5 bases had no gene match. There are 15 residues in the CDR3. PCR involved 60 Vbeta and 13 Jbeta primers. Some clones are missing from TCRdb's copy, which holds only in-frame ones; the method was immunoSEQ multiplex PCR. The sample holds around 140,000 clones; approximately 82% are singletons and the top ten take around 10%. The sequenced sample was PBMCs. The genes are TRBV19 and TRBJ1-1; 8 nucleotides line up with TRBD1. This receptor was identified in a woman in her sixties or seventies in good health and CMV-seropositive. CDR3 loop: CASSIRDRINTEAFF. The CDR3 coding sequence is TGTGCCAGTAGTATCCGGGACAGGATTAACACTGAAGCTTTCTTT.